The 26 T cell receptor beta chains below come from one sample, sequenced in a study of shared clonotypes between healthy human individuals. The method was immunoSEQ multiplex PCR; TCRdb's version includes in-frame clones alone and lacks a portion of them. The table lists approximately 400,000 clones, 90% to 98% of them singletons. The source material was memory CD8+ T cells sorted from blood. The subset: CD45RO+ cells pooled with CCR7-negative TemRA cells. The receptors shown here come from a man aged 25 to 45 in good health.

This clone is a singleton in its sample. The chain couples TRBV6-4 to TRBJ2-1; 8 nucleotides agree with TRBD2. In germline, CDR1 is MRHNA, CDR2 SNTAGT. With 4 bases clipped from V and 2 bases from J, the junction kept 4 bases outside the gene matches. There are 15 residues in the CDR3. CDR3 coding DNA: TGTGCCAGCAGTGCTACTAGCGGTCCCTACAATGAGCAGTTCTTC. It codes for CASSATSGPYNEQFF.

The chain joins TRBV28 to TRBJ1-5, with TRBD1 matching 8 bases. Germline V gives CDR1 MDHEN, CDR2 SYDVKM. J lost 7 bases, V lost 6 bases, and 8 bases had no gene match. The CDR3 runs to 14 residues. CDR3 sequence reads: CASSRTGKGQPQHF. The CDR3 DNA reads TGTGCCAGCAGCCGGACAGGGAAGGGACAGCCCCAGCATTTT.

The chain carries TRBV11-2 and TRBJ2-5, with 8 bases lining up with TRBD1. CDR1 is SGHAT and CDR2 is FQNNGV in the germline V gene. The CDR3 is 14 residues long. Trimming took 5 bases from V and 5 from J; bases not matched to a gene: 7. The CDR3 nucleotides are TGTGCCAGCAGCCCACCAGGGGGCCTGGAGACCCAGTACTTC. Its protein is CASSPPGGLETQYF.

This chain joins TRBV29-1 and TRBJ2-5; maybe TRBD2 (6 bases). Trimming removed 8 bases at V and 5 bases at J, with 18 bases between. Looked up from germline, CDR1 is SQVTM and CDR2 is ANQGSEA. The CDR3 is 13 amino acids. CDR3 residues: CSIRREVRETQYF. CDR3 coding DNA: TGCAGCATTCGCAGGGAGGTCCGGGAGACCCAGTACTTC.

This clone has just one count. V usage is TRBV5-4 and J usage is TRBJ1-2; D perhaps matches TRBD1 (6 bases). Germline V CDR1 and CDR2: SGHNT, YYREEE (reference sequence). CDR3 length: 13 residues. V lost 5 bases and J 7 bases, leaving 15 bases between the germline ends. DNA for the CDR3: TGTGCCAGCAGGCGCGCAGGGGACGGTGGCTACACCTTC. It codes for CASRRAGDGGYTF.

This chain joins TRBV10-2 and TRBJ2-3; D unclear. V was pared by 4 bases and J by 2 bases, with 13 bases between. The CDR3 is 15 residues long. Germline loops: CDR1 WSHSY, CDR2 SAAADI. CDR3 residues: CASSVRIRSTDTQYF. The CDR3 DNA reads TGCGCCAGCAGTGTCCGGATTCGGTCCACAGATACGCAGTATTTT.

The CDR3 region has the DNA TGTGCCAGCAGTTACCTCCCCCCGAAACGGCGCTACGAGCAGTACTTC. Translating it yields CASSYLPPKRRYEQYF. The rearrangement links TRBV6-5 to TRBJ2-7; no clear D. The CDR3 is 16 amino acids. Germline-derived CDR1 and CDR2 are MNHEY and SVGAGI. V lost 2 bases, J lost 3 bases, and 17 bases lay in between.

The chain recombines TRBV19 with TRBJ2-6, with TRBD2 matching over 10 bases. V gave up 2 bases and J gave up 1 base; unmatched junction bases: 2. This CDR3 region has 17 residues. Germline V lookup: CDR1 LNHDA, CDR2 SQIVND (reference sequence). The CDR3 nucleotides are TGTGCCAGTAGTATAAAAGCGGGAGGGTCTGGGGCCAACGTCCTGACTTTC. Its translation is CASSIKAGGSGANVLTF.

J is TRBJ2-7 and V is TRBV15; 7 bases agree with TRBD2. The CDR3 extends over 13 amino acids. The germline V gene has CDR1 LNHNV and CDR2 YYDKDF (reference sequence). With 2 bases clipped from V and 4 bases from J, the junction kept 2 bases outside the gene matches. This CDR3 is CATSRQAGYEQYF. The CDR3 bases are TGTGCCACCAGCAGACAAGCGGGATACGAGCAGTACTTC.

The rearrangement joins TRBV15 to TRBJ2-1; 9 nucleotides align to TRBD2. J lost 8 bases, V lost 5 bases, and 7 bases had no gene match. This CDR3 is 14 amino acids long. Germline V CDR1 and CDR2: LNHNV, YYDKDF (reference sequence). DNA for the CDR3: TGTGCCACCAGCGCTAGCGGGACGGTAGATGAGCAGTTCTTC. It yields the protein CATSASGTVDEQFF.

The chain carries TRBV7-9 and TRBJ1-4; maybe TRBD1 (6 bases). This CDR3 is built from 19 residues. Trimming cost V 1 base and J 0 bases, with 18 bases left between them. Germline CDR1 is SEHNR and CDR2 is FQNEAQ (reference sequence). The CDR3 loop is CASSLGETGQPSTNEKLFF. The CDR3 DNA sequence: TGTGCCAGCAGCTTAGGAGAAACTGGACAGCCATCAACTAATGAAAAACTGTTTTTT. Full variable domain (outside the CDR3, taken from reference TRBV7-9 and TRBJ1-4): DTGVSQNPRHKITKRGQNVTFRCDPISEHNRLYWYRQTLGQGPEFLTYFQNEAQLEKSRLLSDRFSAERPKGSFSTLEIQRTEQGDSAMYLCASSLGETGQPSTNEKLFFGSGTQLSVL.

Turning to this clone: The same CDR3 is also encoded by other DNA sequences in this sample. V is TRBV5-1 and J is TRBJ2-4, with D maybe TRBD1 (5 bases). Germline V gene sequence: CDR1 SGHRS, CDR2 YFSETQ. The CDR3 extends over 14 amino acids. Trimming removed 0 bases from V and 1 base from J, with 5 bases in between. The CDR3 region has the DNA TGCGCCAGCAGCTTGGACAGGGCCAAAAACATTCAGTACTTC. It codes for CASSLDRAKNIQYF.

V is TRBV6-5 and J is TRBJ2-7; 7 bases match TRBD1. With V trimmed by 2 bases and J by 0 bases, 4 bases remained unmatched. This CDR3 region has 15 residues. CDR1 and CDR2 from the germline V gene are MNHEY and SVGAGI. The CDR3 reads CASSYHRGPSYEQYF. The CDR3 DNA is TGTGCCAGCAGTTACCACAGGGGACCCTCCTACGAGCAGTACTTC.

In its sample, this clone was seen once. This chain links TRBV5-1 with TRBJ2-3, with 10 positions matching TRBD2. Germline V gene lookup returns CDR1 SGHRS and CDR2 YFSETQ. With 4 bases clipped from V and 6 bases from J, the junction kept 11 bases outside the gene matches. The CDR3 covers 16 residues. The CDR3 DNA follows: TGCGCCAGCAGCCTGGGGAGCGGGAGGGCGCCGGATACGCAGTATTTT. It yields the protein CASSLGSGRAPDTQYF.

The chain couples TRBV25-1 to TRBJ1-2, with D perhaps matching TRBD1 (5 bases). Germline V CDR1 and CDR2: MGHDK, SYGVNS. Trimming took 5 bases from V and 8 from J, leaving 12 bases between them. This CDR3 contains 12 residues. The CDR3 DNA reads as TGTGCCAGCAGTTCAAGGGGTGAAGGCTACACCTTC. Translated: CASSSRGEGYTF.

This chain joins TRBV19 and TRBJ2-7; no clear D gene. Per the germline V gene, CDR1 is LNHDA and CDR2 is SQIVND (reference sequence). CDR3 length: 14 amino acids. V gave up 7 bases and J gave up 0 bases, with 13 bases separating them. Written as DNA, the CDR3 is TGTGCCAGTAACCCCGGACGGTACTCCTACGAGCAGTACTTC. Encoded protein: CASNPGRYSYEQYF.

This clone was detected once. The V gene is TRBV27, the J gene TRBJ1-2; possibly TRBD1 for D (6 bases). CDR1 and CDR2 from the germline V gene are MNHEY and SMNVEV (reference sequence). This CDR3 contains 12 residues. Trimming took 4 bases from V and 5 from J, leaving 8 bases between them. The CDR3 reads CASSSTGYGYTF. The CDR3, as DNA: TGTGCCAGCAGTTCAACAGGGTATGGCTACACCTTC.

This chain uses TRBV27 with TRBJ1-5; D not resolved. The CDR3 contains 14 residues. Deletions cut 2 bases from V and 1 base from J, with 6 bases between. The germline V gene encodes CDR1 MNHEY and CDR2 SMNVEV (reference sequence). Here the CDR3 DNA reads TGTGCCAGCAGTTTAAAACCGAGCAATCAGCCCCAGCATTTT. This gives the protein CASSLKPSNQPQHF.

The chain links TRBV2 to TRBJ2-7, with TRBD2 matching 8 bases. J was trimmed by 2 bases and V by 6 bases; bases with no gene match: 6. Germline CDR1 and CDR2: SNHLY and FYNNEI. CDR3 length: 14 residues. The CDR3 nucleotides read TGTGCCAGCAGGGGAACTAGCGGAACCTACGAGCAGTACTTC. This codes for CASRGTSGTYEQYF.

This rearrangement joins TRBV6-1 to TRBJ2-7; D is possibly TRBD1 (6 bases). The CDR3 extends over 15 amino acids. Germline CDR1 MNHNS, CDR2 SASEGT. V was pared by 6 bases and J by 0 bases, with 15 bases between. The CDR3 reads CASREDSLSSYEQYF. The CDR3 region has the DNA TGTGCCAGCAGGGAGGACAGCCTATCCTCCTACGAGCAGTACTTC.

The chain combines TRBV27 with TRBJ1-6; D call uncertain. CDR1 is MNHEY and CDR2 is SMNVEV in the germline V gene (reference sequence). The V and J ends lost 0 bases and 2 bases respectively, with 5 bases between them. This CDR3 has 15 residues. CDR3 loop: CASSLSPAYNSPLHF. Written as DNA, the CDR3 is TGTGCCAGCAGTTTATCCCCCGCCTATAATTCACCCCTCCACTTT.

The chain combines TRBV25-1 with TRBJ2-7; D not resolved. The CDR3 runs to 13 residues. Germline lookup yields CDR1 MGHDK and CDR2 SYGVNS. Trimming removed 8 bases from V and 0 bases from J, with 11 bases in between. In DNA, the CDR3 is TGTGCCAGCGGGCTCTCGGGCTCCTACGAGCAGTACTTC. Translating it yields CASGLSGSYEQYF.

CDR3 sequence: CASMSQAYTGELFF. The CDR3 bases are TGCGCCAGCATGTCCCAGGCGTACACCGGGGAGCTGTTTTTT. V is TRBV5-1 and J is TRBJ2-2; D remains ambiguous. CDR1 is SGHRS, CDR2 YFSETQ, per germline. The CDR3 sequence is 14 residues long. V was clipped by 6 bases and J by 3 bases, with 12 bases between them. The full variable domain, in which reference TRBV5-1 and TRBJ2-2 provide the parts outside the CDR3, is KAGVTQTPRYLIKTRGQQVTLSCSPISGHRSVSWYQQTPGQGLQFLFEYFSETQRNKGNFPGRFSGRQFSNSRSEMNVSTLELGDSALYLCASMSQAYTGELFFGEGSRLTVL.

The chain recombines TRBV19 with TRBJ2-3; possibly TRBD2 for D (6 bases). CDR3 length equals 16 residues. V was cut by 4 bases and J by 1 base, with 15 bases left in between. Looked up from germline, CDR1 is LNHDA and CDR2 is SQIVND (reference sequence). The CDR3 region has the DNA TGTGCCAGTAGTACCCCTGGAGGGCTGGGCACAGATACGCAGTATTTT. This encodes CASSTPGGLGTDTQYF.

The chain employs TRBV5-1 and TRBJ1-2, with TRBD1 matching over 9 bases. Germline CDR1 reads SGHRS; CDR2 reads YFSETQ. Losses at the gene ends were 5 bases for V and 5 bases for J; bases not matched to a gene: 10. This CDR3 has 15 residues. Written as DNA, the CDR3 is TGCGCCAGCAGTCCCACAGGGGGCGTTAGGTATGGCTACACCTTC. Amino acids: CASSPTGGVRYGYTF.

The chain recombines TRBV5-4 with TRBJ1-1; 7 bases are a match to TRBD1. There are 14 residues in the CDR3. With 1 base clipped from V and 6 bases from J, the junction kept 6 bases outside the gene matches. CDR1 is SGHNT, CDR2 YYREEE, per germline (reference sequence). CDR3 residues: CASSLKGQMAEAFF. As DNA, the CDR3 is TGTGCCAGCAGCTTGAAGGGACAGATGGCTGAAGCTTTCTTT. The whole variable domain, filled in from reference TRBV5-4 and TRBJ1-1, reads ETGVTQSPTHLIKTRGQQVTLRCSSQSGHNTVSWYQQALGQGPQFIFQYYREEENGRGNFPPRFSGLQFPNYSSELNVNALELDDSALYLCASSLKGQMAEAFFGQGTRLTVV.